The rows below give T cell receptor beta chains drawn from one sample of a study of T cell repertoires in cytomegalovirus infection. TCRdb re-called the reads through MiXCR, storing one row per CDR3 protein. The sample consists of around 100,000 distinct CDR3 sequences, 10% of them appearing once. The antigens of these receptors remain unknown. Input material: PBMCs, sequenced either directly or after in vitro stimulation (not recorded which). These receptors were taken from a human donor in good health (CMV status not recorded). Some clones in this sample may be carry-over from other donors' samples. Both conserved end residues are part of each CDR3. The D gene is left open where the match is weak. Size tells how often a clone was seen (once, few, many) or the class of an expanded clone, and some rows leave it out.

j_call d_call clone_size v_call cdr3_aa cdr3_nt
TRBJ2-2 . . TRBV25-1 CASGKLTGTGELFF TGTGCCAGCGGGAAGCTTACAGGGACCGGGGAGCTGTTTTTT
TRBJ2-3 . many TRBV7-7 CASSLGATSTDTQYF TGTGCCAGCAGCTTAGGGGCGACAAGCACAGATACGCAGTATTTT
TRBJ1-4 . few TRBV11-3 CASSFGLANEKLFF TGTGCCAGCAGCTTCGGGCTTGCGAATGAAAAACTGTTTTTT
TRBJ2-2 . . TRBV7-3 CASSLFQSANTGELFF TGTGCCAGCAGCTTATTCCAGAGCGCGAACACCGGGGAGCTGTTTTTT
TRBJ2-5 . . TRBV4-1 CASSPENQETQYF TGTGCCAGCAGCCCCGAAAACCAAGAGACCCAGTACTTC
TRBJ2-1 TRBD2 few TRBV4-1 CASSQGPGLTYNEQFF TGCGCCAGCAGCCAAGGTCCGGGACTAACCTACAATGAGCAGTTCTTC
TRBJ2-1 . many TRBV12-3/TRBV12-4 CASRPGGYNEQFF TGTGCCAGCAGGCCAGGGGGGTACAATGAGCAGTTCTTC
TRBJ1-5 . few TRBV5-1 CASSLGTENQPQHF TGCGCCAGCAGCTTGGGTACAGAGAATCAGCCCCAGCATTTT
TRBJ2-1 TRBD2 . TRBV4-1 CASSQELAGVVNEQFF TGCGCCAGCAGCCAAGAGCTAGCGGGAGTGGTCAATGAGCAGTTCTTC
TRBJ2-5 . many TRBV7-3 CASSLTGGTQYF TGTGCCAGCAGCTTAACGGGAGGGACCCAGTACTTC
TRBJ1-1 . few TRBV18 CASSPQEYSEAFF TGTGCCAGCTCACCCCAGGAATACTCTGAAGCTTTCTTT
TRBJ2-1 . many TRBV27 CASSFSGTQNEQFF TGTGCCAGCAGTTTCTCCGGGACCCAAAATGAGCAGTTCTTC
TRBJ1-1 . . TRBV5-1 CASSLDMTNAEAFF TGCGCCAGCAGCTTGGACATGACGAACGCTGAAGCTTTCTTT
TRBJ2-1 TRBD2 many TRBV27 CASSRTRRDKNSYNEQFF TGTGCCAGCAGCAGGACTAGACGAGATAAAAACTCCTACAATGAGCAGTTCTTC
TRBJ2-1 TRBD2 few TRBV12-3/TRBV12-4 CASSLRWSKKAGDEQFF TGTGCCAGCAGTTTACGGTGGTCTAAAAAAGCGGGGGATGAGCAGTTCTTC
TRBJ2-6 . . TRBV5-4 CASSFGIVGANVLTF TGTGCCAGCAGCTTTGGTATAGTTGGGGCCAACGTCCTGACTTTC
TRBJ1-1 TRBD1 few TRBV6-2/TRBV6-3 CASSYSVGGSGTEAFF TGTGCCAGCAGTTACTCGGTAGGGGGCTCGGGCACTGAAGCTTTCTTT
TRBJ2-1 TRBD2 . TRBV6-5 CASSYSDRGGNEQFF TGTGCCAGCAGTTACTCGGACCGGGGGGGCAATGAGCAGTTCTTC
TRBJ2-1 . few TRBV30 CAWSTYNAASRTFF TGTGCCTGGAGTACCTATAACGCGGCTAGTCGCACGTTCTTC
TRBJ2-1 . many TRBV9 CASSLSGNSYNEQFF TGTGCCAGCAGTCTTTCAGGGAATAGTTACAATGAGCAGTTCTTC
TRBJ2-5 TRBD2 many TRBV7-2 CASSSNPGTIQETQYF TGTGCCAGCAGCTCCAACCCAGGGACTATCCAAGAGACCCAGTACTTC
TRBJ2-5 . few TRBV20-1 CSARGFGAGETQYF TGCAGTGCTAGGGGATTCGGAGCTGGGGAGACCCAGTACTTC
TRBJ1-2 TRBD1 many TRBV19 CASSTLQGAVRGYTF TGTGCCAGTAGTACCCTACAGGGGGCTGTGAGAGGCTACACCTTC
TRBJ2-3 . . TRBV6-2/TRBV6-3 CASNKDLAPGADTQYF TGTGCCAGCAATAAGGATCTAGCACCCGGCGCAGATACGCAGTATTTT
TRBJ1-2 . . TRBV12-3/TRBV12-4 CASSLLAQGLYGYTF TGTGCCAGCAGTTTATTAGCCCAAGGCCTTTATGGCTACACCTTC
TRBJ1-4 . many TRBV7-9 CASSLRAQEKLFF TGTGCCAGCAGCTTAAGGGCCCAGGAAAAACTGTTTTTT
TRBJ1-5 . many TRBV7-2 CASSYGQGGYSNQPQHF TGTGCCAGCAGCTACGGACAAGGAGGTTATAGCAATCAGCCCCAGCATTTT
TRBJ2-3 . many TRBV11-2 CASSFNRGGPDTQYF TGTGCCAGCAGCTTCAACAGGGGGGGGCCAGATACGCAGTATTTT
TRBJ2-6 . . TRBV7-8 CAGSSQGYGANVLTF TGTGCCGGCAGCTCTCAGGGTTATGGGGCCAACGTCCTGACTTTC
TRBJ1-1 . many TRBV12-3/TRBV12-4 CASRVTENTEAFF TGTGCCAGCAGGGTGACAGAGAACACTGAAGCTTTCTTT
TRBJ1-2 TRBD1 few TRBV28 CASSLRGQGMGGYTF TGTGCCAGCAGTTTAAGGGGACAGGGGATGGGCGGCTACACCTTC
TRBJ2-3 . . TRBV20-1 CSARKHHSVADTQYF TGCAGTGCTCGAAAGCATCACTCCGTGGCAGATACGCAGTATTTT
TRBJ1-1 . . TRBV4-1 CASSLQGENTEAFF TGCGCCAGCAGCCTACAGGGAGAGAACACTGAAGCTTTCTTT
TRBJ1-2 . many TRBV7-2 CASSSSGLYSTGYTF TGTGCCAGCAGCTCAAGTGGGCTCTACAGCACTGGCTACACCTTC
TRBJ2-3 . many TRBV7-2 CASSLDNPPYTQYF TGTGCCAGCAGCCTCGACAATCCCCCATATACGCAGTATTTT
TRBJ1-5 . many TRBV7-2 CASSSQKYQPQHF TGTGCCAGCAGCTCGCAGAAGTATCAGCCCCAGCATTTT